One and the same sample provided the 20 T cell receptor beta chains below, sequenced in a study of blood T cells in healthy people across ages. For the second PCR, which ran for about 7 to 11 cycles, a sample-barcoded 5' primer and a J-beta primer mix were used. TCRdb ran MiXCR on the 5' RACE reads and lists one entry per CDR3 protein. The table shows about 620,000 distinct CDR3 sequences, with over 40% occurring only once. Sample: blood. The receptors originated from a woman aged 80 or older in good health.

There are a few counts of this clonotype. V usage is TRBV18 and J usage is TRBJ2-1, with TRBD2 identical over 9 bases. Germline CDR1 KGHSH, CDR2 LQKENI. After removal of 2 bases from V and 7 bases from J, the junction contained 6 bases not matched to a gene. The CDR3 is 15 residues long. The CDR3 DNA sequence: TGTGCCAGCTCACCAAGGACTAGCGAGTCAAATGAGCAGTTCTTC. Translation gives CASSPRTSESNEQFF.

This clonotype was seen many times. CDR3 bases: TGTGCCAGCAGCTTAGTTTGGACAGGGGGAGAGACCCAGTACTTC. Its translation: CASSLVWTGGETQYF. V and J are TRBV7-2 and TRBJ2-5; 10 bases match TRBD1. The CDR3 has 15 amino acids. The junction had 3 bases not matched to a gene; V was cut back by 1 base and J by 4 bases. Germline CDR1 and CDR2: SGHTA and FQGNSA.

The CDR3 nucleotides read TGTGCCAGCAGCATATCCGGAGGTGGCTCCTACAATGAGCAGTTCTTC. This encodes CASSISGGGSYNEQFF. The rearrangement links TRBV11-2 to TRBJ2-1; a weak D match, TRBD2 (5 bases). Germline values: CDR1 SGHAT, CDR2 FQNNGV. The CDR3 sequence is 16 residues long. Trimming pared 5 bases from V and 0 bases from J, leaving 14 bases between.

The chain links TRBV18 to TRBJ1-1; no clear D gene. The CDR3 has 15 amino acids. Trimming left V 1 base short and J 2 bases short, with 11 bases between. Germline V gene data show CDR1 as KGHSH and CDR2 as LQKENI. CDR3 sequence (DNA): TGTGCCAGCTCACCACAGGACGGCTTAAACACTGAAGCTTTCTTT. This sequence encodes CASSPQDGLNTEAFF. The full variable domain, in which reference TRBV18 and TRBJ1-1 provide the parts outside the CDR3, is NAGVMQNPRHLVRRRGQEARLRCSPMKGHSHVYWYRQLPEEGLKFMVYLQKENIIDESGMPKERFSAEFPKEGPSILRIQQVVRGDSAAYFCASSPQDGLNTEAFFGQGTRLTVV.

This clonotype was counted at least ten times. The chain employs TRBV21-1 and TRBJ2-5. TRBV21-1 corresponds to a pseudogene. The CDR3 sequence is 13 residues long. CDR3 DNA: TGTGCCAGCAGCAAAGTCCACCAAGAGACCCAGTACTTC. Translating gives CASSKVHQETQYF.

This clonotype showed up many times. The chain uses TRBV24-1 and TRBJ2-7; D unclear. Trimming removed 7 bases from V and 3 bases from J, with 21 bases in between. This CDR3 is 16 amino acids long. From germline, CDR1 is KGHDR and CDR2 SFDVKD. In DNA form, the CDR3 reads TGTGCCACCAGCCGCTGGGAATCCCGAAACTACTACGAGCAGTACTTC. Protein: CATSRWESRNYYEQYF.

J is TRBJ2-1 and V is TRBV7-8; D unresolved. V dropped 4 bases and J dropped 9 bases, with 19 bases sitting between them. The CDR3 loop spans 15 amino acids. From germline, CDR1 is SGHVS and CDR2 FQNEAQ. This CDR3 is CASSSGQSSFGEQFF. CDR3 nucleotides: TGTGCCAGCAGCTCGGGCCAGAGTTCGTTTGGTGAGCAGTTCTTC. Together with reference TRBV7-8 and TRBJ2-1, the CDR3 gives the full variable domain: GAGVSQSPRYKVAKRGQDVALRCDPISGHVSLFWYQQALGQGPEFLTYFQNEAQLDKSGLPSDRFFAERPEGSVSTLKIQRTQQEDSAVYLCASSSGQSSFGEQFFGPGTRLTVL.

Remarks on this clonotype: A much larger clone sits a single nucleotide away, making a read error possible. The gene calls are TRBV7-2 and TRBJ2-1; no clear D. The CDR3 covers 13 residues. Trimming cost V 4 bases and J 4 bases, with 8 bases left between them. Germline CDR1 SGHTA, CDR2 FQGNSA. The CDR3 bases are TGTGCCAGCAGCTACTGGCCGTACAATGAGCAGTTCTTC. Encoded protein: CASSYWPYNEQFF. The entire variable domain, with the rest obtained from reference TRBV7-2 and TRBJ2-1, is as follows: GAGVSQSPSNKVTEKGKDVELRCDPISGHTALYWYRQSLGQGLEFLIYFQGNSAPDKSGLPSDRFSAERTGGSVSTLTIQRTQQEDSAVYLCASSYWPYNEQFFGPGTRLTVL.

Many counts were recorded for this clonotype. The chain joins TRBV28 to TRBJ2-7; D gene uncertain. This CDR3 is 14 amino acids long. The V end lost 7 bases, the J end lost 3 bases, and 16 bases lay between the germline ends. Germline-derived CDR1 and CDR2 are MDHEN and SYDVKM. CDR3 nucleotides: TGTGCCAGCATTACCGGTTCGGGCAGCTACGAGCAGTACTTC. Translated: CASITGSGSYEQYF.

V gene TRBV6-1 combines with J gene TRBJ1-1; D not certain. CDR3 length: 13 residues. The V gene's germline CDR1 is MNHNS and CDR2 SASEGT. V dropped 6 bases and J dropped 5 bases, with 13 bases sitting between them. Here the CDR3 DNA reads TGTGCCAGCAGAACAGCCCCCCGAACTGAAGCTTTCTTT. Its translation is CASRTAPRTEAFF.

The gene calls are TRBV2 and TRBJ2-5; no definite D call. In germline, CDR1 is SNHLY, CDR2 FYNNEI. The CDR3 spans 13 residues. With 7 bases removed from V and 0 bases from J, the gap between germline ends came to 9 bases. CDR3 residues: CASTAGYQETQYF. In DNA, the CDR3 is TGTGCCAGCACTGCAGGATACCAAGAGACCCAGTACTTC.

This clonotype was seen a single time. This sequence joins TRBV29-1 and TRBJ2-7, with 8 bases fitting TRBD1. This CDR3 spans 14 amino acids. V was pared by 5 bases and J by 0 bases, with 6 bases of the junction left unmatched. CDR1 is SQVTM, CDR2 ANQGSEA, per germline. DNA of the CDR3: TGCAGCGTTTGGGGGCAGGGGGCCTCCTACGAGCAGTACTTC. As protein: CSVWGQGASYEQYF.

The chain has TRBV29-1 and TRBJ2-3; D may correspond to TRBD1 or TRBD2 (5 bases each). CDR3 length: 12 amino acids. CDR1 is SQVTM, CDR2 ANQGSEA, per germline. V was cut by 7 bases and J by 11 bases, with 19 bases left in between. CDR3 bases: TGCAGCGCTAAGGACCGGGACCCCGGGCAGTATTTT. Translated: CSAKDRDPGQYF.

This clonotype was recorded at least ten times. This may stem from a read error, because a much larger clone lies one nucleotide away. This sequence joins TRBV7-3 and TRBJ2-6; D call uncertain. Germline CDR1 and CDR2: SGHTA and FQGTGA. The CDR3 contains 13 residues. V was pared by 4 bases and J by 4 bases, with 5 bases between. Here the CDR3 reads CASSCTGANVLTF. The CDR3, as DNA: TGTGCCAGCAGCTGTACCGGGGCCAACGTCCTGACTTTC.

The chain uses TRBV10-3 and TRBJ2-1, with 16 positions matching TRBD2. Germline assignment: CDR1 ENHRY and CDR2 SYGVKD. Trimming removed 6 bases from V and 2 bases from J; junction bases left unmatched: 4. The CDR3 consists of 17 residues. CDR3 nucleotide sequence: TGTGCCATCAGAGGGACTAGCGGGAGGGAACCCTACAATGAGCAGTTCTTC. Its protein is CAIRGTSGREPYNEQFF.

This clonotype has a count of ten or more. This sequence joins TRBV20-1 and TRBJ2-3; D is uncertain. The CDR3 contains 10 residues. V was shortened by 4 bases and J by 6 bases, with 5 bases between the two germline ends. Germline CDR1 is DFQATT and CDR2 is SNEGSKA (reference sequence). The CDR3 is CSAIPDTQYF. In DNA, the CDR3 is TGCAGTGCTATACCGGATACGCAGTATTTT.

This clonotype occurred many times. The J gene is TRBJ2-7, the V gene TRBV11-1; 8 bases match TRBD2. This CDR3 comprises 14 residues. V shed 3 bases, J shed 3 bases, and the junction held 4 bases outside the gene matches. Germline loops: CDR1 SGHAT, CDR2 FQDESV (reference sequence). The DNA for the CDR3 is TGTGCCAGCAGCTTTACTAGCGGAGACTACGAGCAGTACTTC. Translated: CASSFTSGDYEQYF.

In its sample, this clonotype was seen a few times. The chain employs TRBV7-7 and TRBJ2-5, with no clear D. This CDR3 is built from 15 residues. The V end was cut by 1 base, the J end by 2 bases, with 11 bases between. Per the germline V gene, CDR1 is SSHAT and CDR2 is FNYEAQ (reference sequence). The DNA of the CDR3 is TGTGCCAGCAGCTTAGAGGTTGGCTTACAAGAGACCCAGTACTTC. This gives the protein CASSLEVGLQETQYF.

The rearrangement links TRBV29-1 to TRBJ2-2; D might be TRBD1 (5 bases). Between the trimmed V and J ends, which lost 4 bases and 3 bases, there was a span of 12 bases. The CDR3 has 14 residues. The germline V gene encodes CDR1 SQVTM and CDR2 ANQGSEA. The CDR3 DNA sequence: TGCAGCGTTGGTCAGGGCGGTTACACCGGGGAGCTGTTTTTT. It translates to CSVGQGGYTGELFF.

The chain uses TRBV7-9 and TRBJ1-5; 7 bases align to TRBD1. With 5 bases clipped from V and 12 bases from J, the junction kept 4 bases outside the gene matches. The CDR3 totals 11 residues. Germline CDR1 SEHNR, CDR2 FQNEAQ (reference sequence). The CDR3 reads CASSQGGGQHF. CDR3 nucleotides: TGTGCCAGCAGCCAGGGGGGAGGCCAGCATTTT.